The present entry profiles one T cell receptor beta chain with its context. These data belong to a study of T cell responses to AZD1222 COVID-19 vaccine. Sequencing was performed with immunoSEQ multiplex PCR; in TCRdb, only in-frame clones are kept and a portion is missing. The sample has some 130,000 clones, 80% to 95% seen once; the top ten hold around 3.1%. The CDR3 totals 14 residues. J lost 12 bases, V lost 5 bases, and 10 bases had no gene match. CDR1 is MDHEN and CDR2 is SYDVKM in the germline V gene. The sequence was collected from an adult in good health. The source was peripheral blood, collected on day 0 of AZD1222 vaccination. The gene calls are TRBV28 and TRBJ1-4, with 9 positions matching TRBD1. Here the CDR3 reads CASSTSSNRGQLFF. The CDR3 bases are TGTGCCAGCAGTACCTCCTCCAACAGGGGGCAACTGTTTTTT.